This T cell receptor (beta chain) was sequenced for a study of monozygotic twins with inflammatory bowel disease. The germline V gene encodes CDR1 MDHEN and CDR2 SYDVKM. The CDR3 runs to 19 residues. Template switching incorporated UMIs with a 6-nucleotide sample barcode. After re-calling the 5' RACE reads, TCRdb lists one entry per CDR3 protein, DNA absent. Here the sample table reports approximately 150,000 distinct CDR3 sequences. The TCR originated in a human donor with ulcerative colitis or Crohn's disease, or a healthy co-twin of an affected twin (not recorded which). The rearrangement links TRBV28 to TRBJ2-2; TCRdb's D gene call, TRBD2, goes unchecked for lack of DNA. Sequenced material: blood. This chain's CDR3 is CASSPSFGGSPWRTGELFF. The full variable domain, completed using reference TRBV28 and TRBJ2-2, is DVKVTQSSRYLVKRTGEKVFLECVQDMDHENMFWYRQDPGLGLRLIYFSYDVKMKEKGDIPEGYSVSREKKERFSLILESASTNQTSMYLCASSPSFGGSPWRTGELFFGEGSRLTVL.